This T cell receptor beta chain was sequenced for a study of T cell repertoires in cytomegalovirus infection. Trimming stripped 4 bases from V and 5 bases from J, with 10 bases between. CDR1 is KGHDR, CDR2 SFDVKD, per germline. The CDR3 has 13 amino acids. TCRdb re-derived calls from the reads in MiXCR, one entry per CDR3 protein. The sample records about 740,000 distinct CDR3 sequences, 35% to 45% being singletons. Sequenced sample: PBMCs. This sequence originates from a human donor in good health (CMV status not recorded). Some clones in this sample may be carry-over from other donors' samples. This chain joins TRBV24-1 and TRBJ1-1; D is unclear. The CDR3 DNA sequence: TGTGCCACCAGTGAGGAGCCGGGGACTGAAGCTTTCTTT. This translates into CATSEEPGTEAFF.